Given below is one TCR beta chain in context. This sample is part of a study of shared clonotypes between healthy human individuals. Profiled with immunoSEQ multiplex PCR; TCRdb holds only in-frame clones, not every one. The top ten clones hold 0.14% of a sample with millions of clones, 85% to 95% of them seen once. The germline CDR1 and CDR2 sequences are SGHTA and FQGNSA. This CDR3 contains 17 residues. V lost 1 base, J lost 0 bases, and 7 bases stayed unmatched. The specimen was naive CD4+ T cells sorted from blood. The subset was: CD45RA+ positively selected. The genes are TRBV7-2 and TRBJ2-7, with TRBD2 matching over 9 bases. This sequence was found in a man younger than 35 in good health. The CDR3 reads CASSLVAGVSHSYEQYF. The CDR3 DNA follows: TGTGCCAGCAGCTTAGTAGCGGGAGTGTCCCACTCCTACGAGCAGTACTTC.